The subject of this entry is one T cell receptor (beta chain). Method: immunoSEQ multiplex PCR; TCRdb's copy keeps in-frame clones and lacks some. The sample shows fewer than 200,000 clones, 70% to 85% of them seen only once. The sample originates from a study of blood T cell repertoires in COVID-19. Turning to the study itself: Collection of acute and convalescent COVID-19 samples took place in the United States, Italy and Spain.

Grouping used clinical history reported by participants in a survey and questionnaire. Germline V CDR1 and CDR2: SNHLY, FYNNEI. CDR3 length: 11 amino acids. Trimming stripped 6 bases from V and 0 bases from J, with 3 bases between. The receptor was derived from a woman in her 50s who had recovered from COVID-19. The chain recombines TRBV2 with TRBJ2-7; D uncertain. The sequencing sample was made of PBMCs or T cells enriched from blood (not recorded which). The CDR3 DNA is TGTGCCAGCAGGTACTCCTACGAGCAGTACTTC. This codes for CASRYSYEQYF. Together with reference TRBV2 and TRBJ2-7, the CDR3 gives the full variable domain: EPEVTQTPSHQVTQMGQEVILRCVPISNHLYFYWYRQILGQKVEFLVSFYNNEISEKSEIFDDQFSVERPDGSNFTLKIRSTKLEDSAMYFCASRYSYEQYFGPGTRLTVT.